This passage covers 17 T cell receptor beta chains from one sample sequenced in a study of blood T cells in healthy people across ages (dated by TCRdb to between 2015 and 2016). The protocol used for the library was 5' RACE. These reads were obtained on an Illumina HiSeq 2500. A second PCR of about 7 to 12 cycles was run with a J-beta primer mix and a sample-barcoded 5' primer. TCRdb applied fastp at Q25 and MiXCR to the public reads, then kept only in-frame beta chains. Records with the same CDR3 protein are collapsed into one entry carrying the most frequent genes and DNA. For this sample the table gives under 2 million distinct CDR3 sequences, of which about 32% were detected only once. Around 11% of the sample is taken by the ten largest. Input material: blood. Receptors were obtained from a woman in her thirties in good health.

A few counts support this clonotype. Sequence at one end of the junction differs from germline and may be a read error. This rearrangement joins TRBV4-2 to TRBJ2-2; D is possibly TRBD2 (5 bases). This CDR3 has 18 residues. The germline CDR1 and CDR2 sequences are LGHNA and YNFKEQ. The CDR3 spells CASSLLVAIGPNTGELFF. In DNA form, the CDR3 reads TGTGCCAGCAGCCTCCTGGTAGCTATTGGCCCGAACACCGGGGAGTTGTTTTTT.

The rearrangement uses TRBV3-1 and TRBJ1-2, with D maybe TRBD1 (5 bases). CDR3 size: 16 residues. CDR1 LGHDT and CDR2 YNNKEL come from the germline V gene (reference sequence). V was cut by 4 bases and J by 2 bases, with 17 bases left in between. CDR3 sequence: CASSLLGGQLNYGYTF. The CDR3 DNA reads TGTGCCAGCAGCCTATTAGGAGGACAACTGAACTATGGCTACACCTTC.

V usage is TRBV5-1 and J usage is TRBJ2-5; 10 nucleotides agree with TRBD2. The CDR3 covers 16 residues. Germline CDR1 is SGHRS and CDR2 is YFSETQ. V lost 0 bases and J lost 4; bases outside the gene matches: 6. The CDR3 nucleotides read TGCGCCAGCAGCTTGGCCTACTCTAGCGGGGGAGAGACCCAGTACTTC. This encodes CASSLAYSSGGETQYF.

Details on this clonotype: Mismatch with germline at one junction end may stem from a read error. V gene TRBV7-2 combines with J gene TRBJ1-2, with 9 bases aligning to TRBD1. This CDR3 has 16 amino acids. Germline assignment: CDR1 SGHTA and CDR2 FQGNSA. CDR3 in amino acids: CANSSGQGRGNYGYTF. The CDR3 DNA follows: TGTGCCAACAGCTCCGGACAGGGGAGGGGTAACTATGGCTACACCTTC.

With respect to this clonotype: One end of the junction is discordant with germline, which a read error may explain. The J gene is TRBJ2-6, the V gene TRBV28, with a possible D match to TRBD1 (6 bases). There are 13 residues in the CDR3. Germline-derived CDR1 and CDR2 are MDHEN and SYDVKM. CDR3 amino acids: CASKTGGANVRTF. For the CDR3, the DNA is TGTGCCAGCAAGACAGGTGGGGCCAACGTCCGGACTTTC.

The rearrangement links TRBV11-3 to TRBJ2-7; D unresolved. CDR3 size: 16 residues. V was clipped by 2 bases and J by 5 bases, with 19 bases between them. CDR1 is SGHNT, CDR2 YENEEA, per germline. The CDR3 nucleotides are TGTGCCAGCAGCTTAACGACAACACCCAACCTCGACGAGCAGTACTTC. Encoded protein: CASSLTTTPNLDEQYF.

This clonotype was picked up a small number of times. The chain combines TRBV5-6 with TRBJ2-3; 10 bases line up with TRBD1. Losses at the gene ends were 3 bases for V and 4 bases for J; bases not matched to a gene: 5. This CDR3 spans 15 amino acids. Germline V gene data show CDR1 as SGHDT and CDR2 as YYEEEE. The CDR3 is CASSWRGQGADTQYF. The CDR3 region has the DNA TGTGCCAGCAGCTGGAGAGGACAGGGGGCAGATACGCAGTATTTT.

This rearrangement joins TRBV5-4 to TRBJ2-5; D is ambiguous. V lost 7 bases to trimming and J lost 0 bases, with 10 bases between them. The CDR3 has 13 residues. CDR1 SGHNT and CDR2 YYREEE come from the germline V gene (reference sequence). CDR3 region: CASGVGYQETQYF. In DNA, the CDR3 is TGTGCCAGCGGCGTAGGATACCAAGAGACCCAGTACTTC.

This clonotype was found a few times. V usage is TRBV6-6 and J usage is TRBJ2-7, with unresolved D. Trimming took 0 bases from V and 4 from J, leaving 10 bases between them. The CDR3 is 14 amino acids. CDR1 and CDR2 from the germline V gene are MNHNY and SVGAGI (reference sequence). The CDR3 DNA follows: TGTGCCAGCAGTTACTCCGGACCCCCATACGAGCAGTACTTC. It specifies CASSYSGPPYEQYF.

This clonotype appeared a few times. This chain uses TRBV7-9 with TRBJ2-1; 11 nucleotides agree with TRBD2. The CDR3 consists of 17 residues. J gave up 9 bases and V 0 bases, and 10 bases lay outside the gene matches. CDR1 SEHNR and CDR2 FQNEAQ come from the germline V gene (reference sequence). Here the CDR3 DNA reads TGTGCCAGCAGCTTAGCCGTTGGTAGCGGGAGGGCCCCTGAGCAGTTCTTC. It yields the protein CASSLAVGSGRAPEQFF.

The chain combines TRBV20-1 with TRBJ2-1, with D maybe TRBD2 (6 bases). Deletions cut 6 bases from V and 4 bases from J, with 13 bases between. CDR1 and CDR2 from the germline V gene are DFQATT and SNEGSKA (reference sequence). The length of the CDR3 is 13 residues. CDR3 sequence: CSAPGLGYNEQFF. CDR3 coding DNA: TGCAGTGCCCCGGGACTCGGTTACAATGAGCAGTTCTTC.

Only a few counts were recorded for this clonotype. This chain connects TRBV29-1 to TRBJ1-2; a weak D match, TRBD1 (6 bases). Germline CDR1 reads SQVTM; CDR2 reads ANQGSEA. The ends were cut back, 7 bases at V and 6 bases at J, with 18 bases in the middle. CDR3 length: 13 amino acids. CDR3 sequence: CSAPAGGHDGYTF. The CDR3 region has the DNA TGCAGCGCTCCGGCGGGGGGGCACGATGGCTACACCTTC.

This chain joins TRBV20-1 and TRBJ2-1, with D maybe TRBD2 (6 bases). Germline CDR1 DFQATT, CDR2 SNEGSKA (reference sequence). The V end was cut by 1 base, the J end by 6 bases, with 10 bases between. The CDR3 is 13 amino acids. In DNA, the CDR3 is TGCAGTGCTAGAGTAATGGGGGGCAATGAGCAGTTCTTC. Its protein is CSARVMGGNEQFF.

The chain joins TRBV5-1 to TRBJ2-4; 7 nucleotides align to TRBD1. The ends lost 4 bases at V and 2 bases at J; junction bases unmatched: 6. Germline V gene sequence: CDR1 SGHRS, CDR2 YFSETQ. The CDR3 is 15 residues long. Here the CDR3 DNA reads TGCGCCAGCAGCCAAACACAGGGGTCCAAAAACATTCAGTACTTC. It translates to CASSQTQGSKNIQYF.

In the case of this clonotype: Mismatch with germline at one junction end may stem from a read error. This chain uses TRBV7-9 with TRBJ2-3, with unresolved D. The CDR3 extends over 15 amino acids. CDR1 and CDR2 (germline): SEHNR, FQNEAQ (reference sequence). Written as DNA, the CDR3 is TGTGCCAGCGGCTTACCCGGTTTCCACGGCGATACGCAGTATTTT. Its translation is CASGLPGFHGDTQYF.

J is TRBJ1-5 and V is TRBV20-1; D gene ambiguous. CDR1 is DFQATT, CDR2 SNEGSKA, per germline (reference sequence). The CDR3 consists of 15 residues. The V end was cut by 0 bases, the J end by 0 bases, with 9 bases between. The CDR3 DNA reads TGCAGTGCTAGAGATAGGCAGTATAGCAATCAGCCCCAGCATTTT. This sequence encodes CSARDRQYSNQPQHF.

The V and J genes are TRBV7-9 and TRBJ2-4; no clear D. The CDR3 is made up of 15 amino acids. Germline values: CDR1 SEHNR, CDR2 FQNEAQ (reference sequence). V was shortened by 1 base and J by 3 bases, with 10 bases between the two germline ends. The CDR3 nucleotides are TGTGCCAGCAGCTTAGTTGGAAGTAACAAAAACATTCAGTACTTC. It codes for CASSLVGSNKNIQYF.